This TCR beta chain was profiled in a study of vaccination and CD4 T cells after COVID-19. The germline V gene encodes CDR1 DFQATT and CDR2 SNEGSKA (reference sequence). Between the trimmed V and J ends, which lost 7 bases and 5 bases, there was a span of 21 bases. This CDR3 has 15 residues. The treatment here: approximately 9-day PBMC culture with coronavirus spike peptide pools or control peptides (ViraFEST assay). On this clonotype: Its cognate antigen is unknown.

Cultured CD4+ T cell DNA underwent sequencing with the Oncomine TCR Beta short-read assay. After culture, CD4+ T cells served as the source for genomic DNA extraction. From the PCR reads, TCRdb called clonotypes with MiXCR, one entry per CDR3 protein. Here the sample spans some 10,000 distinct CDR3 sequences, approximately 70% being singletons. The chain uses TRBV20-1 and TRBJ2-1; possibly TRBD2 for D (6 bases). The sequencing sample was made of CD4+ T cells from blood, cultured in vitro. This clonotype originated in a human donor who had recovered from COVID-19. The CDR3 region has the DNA TGCAGTGTTCTCCCTAGGTTAGCGGCTCACAATGAGCAGTTCTTC. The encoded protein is CSVLPRLAAHNEQFF.